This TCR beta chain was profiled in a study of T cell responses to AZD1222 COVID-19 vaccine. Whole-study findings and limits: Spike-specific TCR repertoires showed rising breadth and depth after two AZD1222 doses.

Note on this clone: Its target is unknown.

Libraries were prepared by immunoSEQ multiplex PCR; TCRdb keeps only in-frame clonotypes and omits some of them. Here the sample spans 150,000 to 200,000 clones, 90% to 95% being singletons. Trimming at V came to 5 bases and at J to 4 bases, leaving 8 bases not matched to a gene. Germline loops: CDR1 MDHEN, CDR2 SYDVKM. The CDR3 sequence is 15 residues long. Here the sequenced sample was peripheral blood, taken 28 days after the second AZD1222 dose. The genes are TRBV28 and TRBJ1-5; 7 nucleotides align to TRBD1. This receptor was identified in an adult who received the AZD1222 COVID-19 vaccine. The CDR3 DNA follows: TGTGCCAGCAGTCCCGGGTTCAGGGGGAATCAGCCCCAGCATTTT. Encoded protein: CASSPGFRGNQPQHF.